This T cell receptor beta chain emerged from a study of Graves' ophthalmopathy and Graves' hyperthyroidism listed by TCRdb under 2018. At the level of the whole study: Peripheral blood was collected before any treatment was given, at the time of initial diagnosis. The study used signatures of the TCR beta repertoire to tell Graves' ophthalmopathy apart from Graves' hyperthyroidism and to predict which patients would progress to ophthalmopathy. In total, around 140 blood samples were TCR-sequenced: 40 to 45 ophthalmopathy, 75 hyperthyroidism and some 17 hyperthyroidism-to-ophthalmopathy patients. To explore V-J signatures that distinguish ophthalmopathy from hyperthyroidism, a discovery set of about a hundred patients was enrolled, made up of around 40 with ophthalmopathy and fewer than 60 with stable hyperthyroidism. For independent validation, a separate cohort was made up of 18 hyperthyroidism patients plus 17 patients who later progressed from hyperthyroidism to ophthalmopathy. In several hyperthyroidism patients, the T-cell repertoires found in thyroid tissue were compared with those found in blood. After sampling, hyperthyroidism patients received methimazole starting at 30 mg daily, and ophthalmopathy patients received high-dose intravenous methylprednisolone. The study at large found these results: In validation, the model predicted ophthalmopathy progression with more than 70% sensitivity and 72.22% specificity; fewer than 15 predicted patients were CT-confirmed with GO in a median of around 6.5 months. Most expanded thyroid clonotypes with frequency above 0.001 were also detected in blood, suggesting blood repertoires may reflect the thyroid immune response. The 13-signature model separated ophthalmopathy from stable hyperthyroidism with approximately 90% sensitivity and approximately 83% specificity in cross-validation, and 80%/75% in the test set. No statistical method was used to predetermine the sample size, and group allocation was not hidden from the investigators.

The CDR3 runs 12 amino acids, cysteine and phenylalanine included. Just CDR3 DNA is preserved here, 36 bases in frame from base 1. V and J are truncated by 4 bases and 5 bases respectively, leaving an intervening sequence of 12 bases. CDR1 and CDR2 are read off the germline V gene as SQVTM and ANQGSEA. The ophthalmopathy patients had moderately to severely active disease, with a Clinical Activity Score of 3 or higher, a NOSPECS grade of 4 or higher, and a disease duration of less than 3 months. Patients with other autoimmune diseases, uncontrolled infections, pregnancy or lactation were excluded from the study. Diagnosis was based on clinical symptoms, serum thyroxine, TRAb, thyroid ultrasound and orbital computed tomography. Ficoll-Paque density gradient centrifugation was used to isolate PBMCs from about 9.4 ml of fresh peripheral blood. Trizol reagent was used to extract the total RNA, and its quality was then checked on an Agilent 2100 Bioanalyzer.

For repertoire sequencing, the TCR beta CDR3 regions were amplified from RNA transcripts. HTBI primers and the Qiagen OneStep RT-PCR kit were used in a first-round RT-PCR, which was followed by a second-round multiplex PCR, size selection and purification. Libraries were sequenced paired-end with 100 bp reads on an Illumina HiSeq2000. On the authors' methods: SOAPnuke was used to process the reads, throwing out any read that had adapters, had uncalled bases, had a mean Phred below 15, or lacked an exact constant-primer or identifier match. High-quality paired reads were merged with COPE v1.2.5. Unique nucleotide sequences were defined as clonotypes and aligned to IMGT TRB V, D and J references using MiTCR v1.1. The analysis was limited to V-J combinations with a frequency above 0.0001, which together covered more than 98% of repertoires. For each V-J combination, a TCR clonal expansion and chaos score was defined as the ratio of F50 clonal expansion to chaos observed in the TCRdist matrix. Welch's t-statistics and random forest were used to reduce features to approximately 13 V-J combinations, which were fed into a naive Bayes classifier. Thyroid-blood repertoire similarity was quantified with the Morisita-Horn index. Through fastp at Q25 and MiXCR, TCRdb rebuilt clones from the public reads, retaining in-frame beta chains. Rows are combined by CDR3 protein, so each entry shows the most common genes and DNA. It is TCRdb's table, rather than the study itself, that gives the V and J calls and clone size. Counted in this sample were roughly 50,000 distinct CDR3 sequences; over 45% of them appeared once. About 24% of the sample is in the top ten clones.

This clonotype is characterized as medium-sized (0.01 to 0.1%). The antigen it binds to is not known. Per-base qualities were not stored, and no clone one base away is much larger. The TCR comes from an adult man with Graves' ophthalmopathy. Sequences were obtained from peripheral blood. The chain links TRBV29-1 with TRBJ2-7; TRBD1 could be the D gene, as 6 bases match. The CDR3 protein: CSVVLQGNEQYF. In nucleotides, the sequence is TGCAGCGTTGTCCTACAGGGCAACGAGCAGTACTTC.